This TCR beta chain derives from a study of blood T cells in healthy people across ages. A second PCR of 7 to 11 cycles used a sample-barcoded 5' primer and a J-beta primer mix. MiXCR, applied by TCRdb to the 5' RACE reads, yields one record per CDR3 protein. The repertoire has 1,100,000 or so distinct CDR3 sequences, more than 35% of them found once; the top ten carry 18%. This CDR3 contains 13 residues. V was cut by 0 bases and J by 7 bases, with 11 bases left in between. The germline gives CDR1 SGHKS, CDR2 YYEKEE (reference sequence). The chain combines TRBV5-5 with TRBJ2-7, with unresolved D. This clonotype was obtained from a woman aged 55-70 years in good health. The sequencing sample was made of blood. The CDR3, as DNA: TGTGCCAGCAGCTTGGATGGATTCGGGGAGCAGTACTTC. Protein: CASSLDGFGEQYF.